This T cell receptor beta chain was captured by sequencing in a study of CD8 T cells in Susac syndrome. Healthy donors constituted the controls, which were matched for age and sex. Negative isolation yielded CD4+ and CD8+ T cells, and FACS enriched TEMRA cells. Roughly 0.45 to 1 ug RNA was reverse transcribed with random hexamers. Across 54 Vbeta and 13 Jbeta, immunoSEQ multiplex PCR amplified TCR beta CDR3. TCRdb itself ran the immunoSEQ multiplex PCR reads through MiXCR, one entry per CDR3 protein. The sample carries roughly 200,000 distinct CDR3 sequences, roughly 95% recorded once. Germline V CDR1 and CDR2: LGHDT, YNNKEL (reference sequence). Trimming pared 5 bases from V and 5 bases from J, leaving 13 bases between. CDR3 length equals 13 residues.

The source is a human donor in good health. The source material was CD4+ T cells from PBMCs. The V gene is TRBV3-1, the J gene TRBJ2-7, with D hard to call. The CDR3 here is CASSVRPLDEQYF. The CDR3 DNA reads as TGTGCCAGCAGCGTAAGACCGCTGGACGAGCAGTACTTC.